This is a list of T cell receptor beta chains from one sample in a study of cytomegalovirus exposure and HLA in healthy donors. The table came from immunoSEQ multiplex PCR; TCRdb's copy has only in-frame clones and leaves some out. The sample holds more than 90,000 clones, 65% to 80% seen once. The sample was PBMCs. The receptor set was obtained from a woman aged 40-49 years in good health and CMV-seronegative. The CDR3 runs from the conserved cysteine through the conserved F or W. The D gene is left open where the match is weak. Size tells how often a clone was seen (once, few, many) or the class of an expanded clone, and some rows leave it out.

j_call v_call clone_size d_call cdr3_nt cdr3_aa
TRBJ2-4 TRBV7-2 NA NA TGTGCCAGCAGCTTAGACAGCCCAGAGGGTACCAAAAACATTCAGTACTTC CASSLDSPEGTKNIQYF
TRBJ2-1 TRBV7-9 once NA TGTTCCAGCAGCTTACACGGAGGAGAGACAGGAGGGTTCTTC CSSSLHGGETGGFF
TRBJ2-3 TRBV7-9 NA NA TGTTCCAGCAGCCGGGGCACAGATACGCAGTATTTT CSSSRGTDTQYF
TRBJ2-7 TRBV5-4 few TRBD2 TGTGCCAGCAGCTCCACACTAGCGGCCAGCTCCTACGAGCAGTACTTC CASSSTLAASSYEQYF
TRBJ2-1 TRBV5-1 NA TRBD1 TGCGCCAGCCGGGACAGCCTCAATGAGCAGTTCTTC CASRDSLNEQFF
TRBJ2-2 TRBV9 few NA TGTGCCAGCAGCGGCCTAAACACCGGGGAGCTGTTTTTT CASSGLNTGELFF
TRBJ2-7 TRBV30 NA TRBD1 TGTGCCTGGGGGACAGTTTCCTACGAGCAGTACTTC CAWGTVSYEQYF
TRBJ2-3 TRBV11-3 once TRBD2 TGTGCCAGCAGCTTGGTAGCGGGGGGGCCTAATACGCAGTATTTT CASSLVAGGPNTQYF
TRBJ2-1 TRBV11-3 NA TRBD2 TGTGCCAGCAGCTCTAGCGGTCACAATGAGCAGTTCTTC CASSSSGHNEQFF
TRBJ2-5 TRBV19 NA TRBD1 TGTGCCAGTTCCGGGACAGGGATCGGAGAGACCCAGTACTTC CASSGTGIGETQYF